What follows are 8 T cell receptor beta chains derived from one specimen sequenced in a study of cytomegalovirus exposure and HLA in healthy donors. PCR was performed using 60 Vbeta and 13 Jbeta primers. Repertoires were generated with immunoSEQ multiplex PCR, while TCRdb's copy carries only in-frame clones and drops some. The sample contains about 100,000 clones, 75% to 85% of which appear only once. Sequences were obtained from PBMCs. These receptors were obtained from a woman aged 50 to 60 in good health and CMV-seropositive.

This clone showed up just once. The chain has TRBV27 and TRBJ2-5; 15 bases fit TRBD2. Germline values: CDR1 MNHEY, CDR2 SMNVEV (reference sequence). The V and J ends lost 5 bases and 5 bases, in that order; junction bases with no gene match: 9. The CDR3 covers 17 residues. The CDR3 coding sequence is TGTGCCAGCAGTCCCCGGACTAGCGGGGGGGCCAGGGAGACCCAGTACTTC. This gives the protein CASSPRTSGGARETQYF.

J is TRBJ1-5 and V is TRBV5-1; 11 bases align to TRBD1. The V and J ends lost 1 base and 5 bases, in that order; junction bases with no gene match: 5. The length of the CDR3 is 16 residues. CDR1 is SGHRS, CDR2 YFSETQ, per germline. Here the CDR3 reads CASSLYPGQGDQPQHF. CDR3 sequence (DNA): TGCGCCAGCAGCTTGTATCCGGGACAGGGGGATCAGCCCCAGCATTTT. Full variable domain (missing parts from reference TRBV5-1 and TRBJ1-5): KAGVTQTPRYLIKTRGQQVTLSCSPISGHRSVSWYQQTPGQGLQFLFEYFSETQRNKGNFPGRFSGRQFSNSRSEMNVSTLELGDSALYLCASSLYPGQGDQPQHFGDGTRLSIL.

The rearrangement uses TRBV5-1 and TRBJ1-1; D not certain. The CDR3 covers 14 residues. Trimming removed 8 bases from V and 0 bases from J, with 14 bases in between. The germline gives CDR1 SGHRS, CDR2 YFSETQ. CDR3 protein: CASKEGSMNTEAFF. The DNA for the CDR3 is TGCGCCAGTAAAGAGGGCAGCATGAACACTGAAGCTTTCTTT.

The chain employs TRBV5-1 and TRBJ2-3; D is perhaps TRBD1 (6 bases). Germline assignment: CDR1 SGHRS and CDR2 YFSETQ. The CDR3 totals 13 residues. V shed 3 bases and J shed 5 bases, with 10 bases lying between them. DNA of the CDR3: TGCGCCAGCAGCTCAGGGGACCAAGATACGCAGTATTTT. It yields the protein CASSSGDQDTQYF.

This clone has only one observation. The chain is built from TRBV9 and TRBJ2-1, with D tentatively TRBD1 (6 bases). The CDR3 is 15 amino acids. CDR1 and CDR2 (germline): SGDLS, YYNGEE. V dropped 3 bases and J dropped 9 bases, with 19 bases sitting between them. Here the CDR3 reads CASSDLGTPLGEQFF. CDR3 nucleotide sequence: TGTGCCAGCAGCGACCTGGGGACACCCCTCGGTGAGCAGTTCTTC.

This chain connects TRBV6-5 to TRBJ1-1; D remains ambiguous. This CDR3 is built from 11 residues. V lost 6 bases and J lost 4, with 6 bases in between. Germline-derived CDR1 and CDR2 are MNHEY and SVGAGI. This CDR3 is CASSTFTEAFF. As DNA, the CDR3 is TGTGCCAGCAGCACATTCACTGAAGCTTTCTTT.

The rearrangement uses TRBV6-5 and TRBJ1-6, with TRBD1 identical over 7 bases. This CDR3 is built from 14 residues. V gave up 2 bases and J gave up 8 bases; unmatched junction bases: 3. Germline V CDR1 and CDR2: MNHEY, SVGAGI. The CDR3 loop reads CASSYGQGDSPLHF. CDR3 in DNA: TGTGCCAGCAGTTACGGGCAGGGGGATTCACCCCTCCACTTT.

This clone was counted a single time. The chain combines TRBV7-2 with TRBJ1-1; no reliable D call. Trimming removed 1 base at V and 6 bases at J, with 15 bases between. CDR3 length: 15 residues. In germline, CDR1 is SGHTA, CDR2 FQGNSA. CDR3 protein: CASSLGKGYGAEAFF. The CDR3 DNA sequence: TGTGCCAGCAGCTTAGGTAAAGGCTACGGGGCTGAAGCTTTCTTT.